This entry features one TCR beta chain sequence. Per the germline V gene, CDR1 is SGHTA and CDR2 is FQGTGA. The trim removed 5 bases at V and 7 bases at J, leaving 7 bases unmatched. The CDR3 covers 14 residues. The entry originates in a study of shared clonotypes between healthy human individuals. Here immunoSEQ multiplex PCR was the method, and the copy in TCRdb shows in-frame clones only, minus some. Of some 2,000,000 clones listed, 90% to 97% are singletons. The source of this sequence is a man aged 18 to 30 in good health. The chain joins TRBV7-3 to TRBJ2-2, with 7 bases aligning to TRBD2. What was sequenced was naive CD4+ T cells sorted from blood. Noted subset: CD45RA+ positively selected. The CDR3 DNA reads as TGTGCCAGCAGCCCCGGGACTACGAACGGGGAGCTGTTTTTT. Protein product: CASSPGTTNGELFF.